The 8 T cell receptor beta chains given below trace back to one sample, sequenced in a study of blood T cell repertoires in COVID-19. TCRdb's table, derived via immunoSEQ multiplex PCR, lists solely in-frame clones and lacks some. The sample shows fewer than 350,000 clones, 89% of them seen only once. The sequencing input was PBMCs or T cells enriched from blood (not recorded which). These receptors were taken from a man aged 55 to 70 who had recovered from COVID-19.

The chain uses TRBV6-1 and TRBJ1-5; perhaps TRBD1 as D (5 bases). The V and J ends lost 0 bases and 2 bases respectively, with 11 bases between them. Germline-derived CDR1 and CDR2 are MNHNS and SASEGT. The CDR3 covers 16 residues. Here the CDR3 DNA reads TGTGCCAGCAGTGAAGCTGGAGGGGCAGGCAATCAGCCCCAGCATTTT. This translates into CASSEAGGAGNQPQHF.

The V and J genes are TRBV5-1 and TRBJ2-6; D not certain. Germline V gene lookup returns CDR1 SGHRS and CDR2 YFSETQ. V lost 1 base to trimming and J lost 0 bases, with 8 bases between them. This CDR3 is 16 amino acids long. CDR3 sequence: CASSLPQTSGANVLTF. CDR3 sequence (DNA): TGCGCCAGCAGCTTGCCACAGACCTCTGGGGCCAACGTCCTGACTTTC.

V gene TRBV7-3 combines with J gene TRBJ2-7, with TRBD1 identical over 7 bases. This CDR3 contains 16 residues. The V and J ends lost 3 bases and 5 bases, in that order; junction bases with no gene match: 13. Germline V gives CDR1 SGHTA, CDR2 FQGTGA. The CDR3, as DNA: TGTGCCAGCAGCTTGCTTGACTTCAGGGGGTCGAACGAGCAGTACTTC. It yields the protein CASSLLDFRGSNEQYF.

For the CDR3, the DNA is TGTGCCAGCAGTTTCACTAGCGGGCAAGAGACCCAGTACTTC. It yields the protein CASSFTSGQETQYF. The V call is TRBV28, the J call TRBJ2-5; 9 bases map to TRBD2. Looked up from germline, CDR1 is MDHEN and CDR2 is SYDVKM. The CDR3 is made up of 14 amino acids. The V gene end was trimmed by 3 bases and the J gene end by 2 bases; junction bases not matched to a gene: 1. The full variable domain, in which reference TRBV28 and TRBJ2-5 provide the parts outside the CDR3, is DVKVTQSSRYLVKRTGEKVFLECVQDMDHENMFWYRQDPGLGLRLIYFSYDVKMKEKGDIPEGYSVSREKKERFSLILESASTNQTSMYLCASSFTSGQETQYFGPGTRLLVL.

This chain uses TRBV19 with TRBJ2-1, with D possibly being TRBD2 (5 bases). Germline CDR1 is LNHDA and CDR2 is SQIVND (reference sequence). The CDR3 is 16 residues long. V dropped 3 bases and J dropped 4 bases, with 16 bases sitting between them. Here the CDR3 DNA reads TGTGCCAGTAGTATCCAAAACTCTCGACTATACAATGAGCAGTTCTTC. The encoded protein is CASSIQNSRLYNEQFF.

This clone appeared a single time. The V gene is TRBV18, the J gene TRBJ2-5; 9 bases are shared with TRBD2. The V gene end was trimmed by 3 bases and the J gene end by 2 bases; junction bases not matched to a gene: 4. Per the germline V gene, CDR1 is KGHSH and CDR2 is LQKENI. There are 15 residues in the CDR3. CDR3 sequence reads: CASSPVSGGQETQYF. DNA of the CDR3: TGTGCCAGCTCACCCGTTAGCGGGGGACAAGAGACCCAGTACTTC.

The rearrangement joins TRBV5-6 to TRBJ2-1; D unclear. Trimming cost V 3 bases and J 6 bases, with 13 bases left between them. Germline CDR1 is SGHDT and CDR2 is YYEEEE. The CDR3 consists of 14 residues. CDR3 nucleotides: TGTGCCAGCAGCTCGTGGCGGCTAGTCAATGAGCAGTTCTTC. Translated, it gives CASSSWRLVNEQFF.

The chain employs TRBV28 and TRBJ1-6; TRBD1 agrees at 8 bases. After removal of 2 bases from V and 0 bases from J, the junction contained 3 bases not matched to a gene. Germline assignment: CDR1 MDHEN and CDR2 SYDVKM. The CDR3 runs to 17 residues. DNA of the CDR3: TGTGCCAGCAGTTTAACGGGACAGGTCTCCTATAATTCACCCCTCCACTTT. The encoded protein is CASSLTGQVSYNSPLHF.